This T cell receptor beta chain was recovered during a study of regulatory and conventional T cells in RAG deficiency. Findings and caveats of the study: Shannon entropy fell and Simpson indices rose in RAG-deficient patients. Omenn patients showed >80% Treg-Tconv overlap and shorter CDR3 lengths.

CDR3 length equals 11 residues. V lost 6 bases, J lost 8 bases, and 10 bases lay in between. Per germline, CDR1 MDHEN and CDR2 SYDVKM. Repertoires were generated with immunoSEQ multiplex PCR, while TCRdb's copy carries only in-frame clones and drops some. Of 30,000 to 40,000 clones listed, roughly 90% were seen once; the top ten hold roughly 15%. This clone has just one count. Its antigen is still unknown. This same sample was also taken into another study, of regulatory T cells. That work states: Primers: 52 TRBV forward and 13 TRBJ reverse.

The chain couples TRBV28 to TRBJ1-2, with D unclear. The origin of this receptor is a human donor in good health. Sequencing was carried out using CD8+ T cells sorted from blood. The CDR3 spells CASSVPEGYTF. The CDR3, as DNA: TGTGCCAGCAGCGTCCCGGAAGGCTACACCTTC.